The 25 T cell receptor beta chains below all came from one sample that was sequenced in a study of blood T cell repertoires in COVID-19. Measured with immunoSEQ multiplex PCR; TCRdb has only the in-frame clones, and not every one. This table holds hundreds of thousands of clones, 80% to 90% found once. The sample comprised PBMCs or T cells enriched from blood (not recorded which). The receptors derive from a man under 40 who had recovered from COVID-19.

The chain employs TRBV29-1 and TRBJ2-1; 10 positions match TRBD2. CDR3 size: 16 residues. The germline CDR1 and CDR2 sequences are SQVTM and ANQGSEA. V lost 6 bases, J lost 8 bases, and 16 bases stayed unmatched. The CDR3 sequence: CSVTAWVASGSYEQFF. CDR3 in DNA: TGCAGCGTGACAGCCTGGGTGGCTAGCGGGAGTTATGAGCAGTTCTTC.

The table lists this clone with a few counts. The chain uses TRBV5-6 and TRBJ1-3, with D tentatively TRBD1 (5 bases). The V gene's germline CDR1 is SGHDT and CDR2 YYEEEE. V was trimmed by 1 base and J by 3 bases, leaving 14 bases between them. This CDR3 contains 16 residues. The CDR3 is CASSLRGAALGNTIYF. The CDR3 region has the DNA TGTGCCAGCAGCTTGAGGGGCGCGGCACTTGGAAACACCATATATTTT. Full variable domain (missing parts from reference TRBV5-6 and TRBJ1-3): DAGVTQSPTHLIKTRGQQVTLRCSPKSGHDTVSWYQQALGQGPQFIFQYYEEEERQRGNFPDRFSGHQFPNYSSELNVNALLLGDSALYLCASSLRGAALGNTIYFGEGSWLTVV.

The chain is built from TRBV28 and TRBJ1-2, with D possibly being TRBD1 (6 bases). The CDR3 spans 15 residues. Germline V CDR1 and CDR2: MDHEN, SYDVKM. The V end lost 6 bases, the J end lost 2 bases, and 16 bases lay between the germline ends. CDR3 nucleotide sequence: TGTGCCAGCAGCCCCAGCGGGGGCGAGAACTATGGCTACACCTTC. This encodes CASSPSGGENYGYTF.

The V and J genes are TRBV2 and TRBJ1-3; possible D gene TRBD1, 6 bases. Looked up from germline, CDR1 is SNHLY and CDR2 is FYNNEI. The CDR3 contains 14 residues. The V end was cut by 3 bases, the J end by 4 bases, with 10 bases between. The CDR3 DNA reads as TGTGCCAGCAGTGAGACAGGTGGGGGAAACACCATATATTTT. Protein product: CASSETGGGNTIYF.

The gene calls are TRBV7-9 and TRBJ1-1; D gene unclear. Germline lookup yields CDR1 SEHNR and CDR2 FQNEAQ (reference sequence). V was clipped by 3 bases and J by 0 bases, with 17 bases between them. CDR3 length: 17 residues. The CDR3 sequence: CASSLGSMSAVNTEAFF. DNA for the CDR3: TGTGCCAGCAGCTTGGGGAGTATGAGCGCGGTGAACACTGAAGCTTTCTTT. Complete variable domain (other parts from reference TRBV7-9 and TRBJ1-1): DTGVSQNPRHKITKRGQNVTFRCDPISEHNRLYWYRQTLGQGPEFLTYFQNEAQLEKSRLLSDRFSAERPKGSFSTLEIQRTEQGDSAMYLCASSLGSMSAVNTEAFFGQGTRLTVV.

V and J are TRBV29-1 and TRBJ1-1; perhaps TRBD1 as D (6 bases). CDR3 size: 17 residues. Deletions cut 1 base from V and 3 bases from J, with 21 bases between. Germline CDR1 and CDR2: SQVTM and ANQGSEA. As DNA, the CDR3 is TGCAGCGTTGAAGTCGCCCAGGGGATGTTCGACCACACTGAAGCTTTCTTT. Translating gives CSVEVAQGMFDHTEAFF. The whole variable domain, remainder taken from reference TRBV29-1 and TRBJ1-1, is SAVISQKPSRDICQRGTSLTIQCQVDSQVTMMFWYRQQPGQSLTLIATANQGSEATYESGFVIDKFPISRPNLTFSTLTVSNMSPEDSSIYLCSVEVAQGMFDHTEAFFGQGTRLTVV.

J is TRBJ1-2 and V is TRBV7-9, with D maybe TRBD1 (5 bases). In germline, CDR1 is SEHNR, CDR2 FQNEAQ (reference sequence). V was pared by 2 bases and J by 6 bases, with 16 bases between. This CDR3 comprises 15 residues. The CDR3 bases are TGTGCCAGCAGCTTAACAAGTCAGGGTAGTAATGGCTACACCTTC. This codes for CASSLTSQGSNGYTF.

V and J are TRBV28 and TRBJ1-2; the match to TRBD1 covers 9 bases. The V gene's germline CDR1 is MDHEN and CDR2 SYDVKM. Trimming removed 6 bases from V and 4 bases from J; junction bases left unmatched: 12. This CDR3 contains 16 residues. The CDR3 DNA reads TGTGCCAGCAGGCCACGTTACAGGGGGCAGGTCTATGGCTACACCTTC. Protein sequence: CASRPRYRGQVYGYTF.

The CDR3 sequence is CASSLKADTEAFF. The CDR3 nucleotides read TGTGCCAGCAGTTTGAAGGCGGACACTGAAGCTTTCTTT. The chain couples TRBV12-3 or TRBV12-4 to TRBJ1-1; D call uncertain. CDR3 size: 13 residues. Deletions cut 3 bases from V and 3 bases from J, with 8 bases between.

CDR3: CASSHSTGERSPLHF. The CDR3 nucleotides read TGTGCCAGCAGCCATTCGACAGGGGAAAGATCACCCCTCCACTTT. The V call is TRBV3-1 (or the pseudogene TRBV3-2), the J call TRBJ1-6, with 8 bases matching TRBD1. V lost 3 bases to trimming and J lost 10 bases; unmatched junction nucleotides: 8. This CDR3 spans 15 amino acids. Germline values: CDR1 LGHDT, CDR2 YNNKEL (reference sequence).

This chain uses TRBV28 with TRBJ1-2; no clear D gene. Germline-derived CDR1 and CDR2 are MDHEN and SYDVKM. Trimming stripped 7 bases from V and 4 bases from J, with 19 bases between. This CDR3 contains 15 residues. The CDR3 DNA is TGTGCCAGCACCGACTACCCCACCGGGATCTATGGCTACACCTTC. Translated, it gives CASTDYPTGIYGYTF.

V and J are TRBV5-1 and TRBJ1-3; no reliable D call. Trimming took 4 bases from V and 1 from J, leaving 6 bases between them. The CDR3 has 13 residues. CDR1 and CDR2 (germline): SGHRS, YFSETQ. The chain's CDR3 is CASSPPSGNTIYF. CDR3 coding DNA: TGCGCCAGCAGCCCCCCATCTGGAAACACCATATATTTT.

V and J are TRBV19 and TRBJ2-2, with TRBD1 matching 7 bases. The V gene's germline CDR1 is LNHDA and CDR2 SQIVND (reference sequence). V lost 7 bases to trimming and J lost 6 bases; unmatched junction nucleotides: 8. The CDR3 runs to 14 residues. Written as DNA, the CDR3 is TGTGCCAGTACCCCGGGACAGTATCCCGGGGAGCTGTTTTTT. It codes for CASTPGQYPGELFF.

J is TRBJ1-5 and V is TRBV3-1 (or the pseudogene TRBV3-2), with a weak D call TRBD1 (5 bases). Germline CDR1 and CDR2: LGHDT and YNNKEL (reference sequence). The CDR3 sequence is 14 residues long. The V and J ends lost 1 base and 7 bases respectively, with 11 bases between them. CDR3 nucleotides: TGTGCCAGCAGCCAAGGACAGATCCCCCAGCCCCAGCATTTT. Translated: CASSQGQIPQPQHF.

V usage is TRBV7-9 and J usage is TRBJ2-1; 8 nucleotides match TRBD1. This CDR3 has 17 residues. The germline V gene encodes CDR1 SEHNR and CDR2 FQNEAQ (reference sequence). Unmatched junction bases numbered 7, after V lost 0 bases and J lost 3 bases. The CDR3: CASSLASGDRSYNEQFF. The DNA for the CDR3 is TGTGCCAGCAGCTTAGCGTCGGGGGACAGGAGCTACAATGAGCAGTTCTTC.

This clone appeared a few times. The chain has TRBV27 and TRBJ1-5; 10 nucleotides agree with TRBD1. V was pared by 5 bases and J by 4 bases, with 8 bases of the junction left unmatched. This CDR3 has 16 amino acids. Germline CDR1 reads MNHEY; CDR2 reads SMNVEV (reference sequence). The CDR3 region has the DNA TGTGCCAGCAGTCCCATGACGGGACAGGGGAATCAGCCCCAGCATTTT. Translating it yields CASSPMTGQGNQPQHF.

The J gene is TRBJ1-3, the V gene TRBV3-1 (or the pseudogene TRBV3-2), with D tentatively TRBD1 (5 bases). This CDR3 is 15 amino acids long. Trimming took 4 bases from V and 3 from J, leaving 13 bases between them. The V gene's germline CDR1 is LGHDT and CDR2 YNNKEL (reference sequence). CDR3 sequence: CASSLRVLVGNTIYF. As DNA, the CDR3 is TGTGCCAGCAGCCTCAGGGTTCTGGTTGGAAACACCATATATTTT.

Here the CDR3 reads CASSRNGRSYNSPLHF. The CDR3 nucleotides are TGTGCCAGCAGTCGGAACGGGAGGTCCTATAATTCACCCCTCCACTTT. The chain carries TRBV7-2 and TRBJ1-6; D unresolved. Trimming took off 6 bases at V and 1 base at J, with 13 bases between the two ends. The CDR3 has 16 residues. The germline V gene has CDR1 SGHTA and CDR2 FQGNSA.

The chain links TRBV12-3 or TRBV12-4 to TRBJ1-1; no firm D call. Deletions cut 6 bases from V and 0 bases from J, with 8 bases between. This CDR3 is 13 amino acids long. Here the CDR3 reads CASSNQMNTEAFF. The CDR3 DNA is TGTGCCAGCAGCAACCAGATGAACACTGAAGCTTTCTTT.

This chain connects TRBV5-4 to TRBJ2-1, with 8 bases lining up with TRBD2. The trim removed 0 bases at V and 2 bases at J, leaving 1 base unmatched. CDR1 is SGHNT and CDR2 is YYREEE in the germline V gene (reference sequence). The CDR3 spans 15 residues. The CDR3 DNA is TGTGCCAGCAGCTTGGTAGCGGGGCCCTACAATGAGCAGTTCTTC. This encodes CASSLVAGPYNEQFF.

The sample holds one count of this clone. The chain uses TRBV18 and TRBJ2-3; D is unresolved. This CDR3 region has 14 residues. With 6 bases removed from V and 5 bases from J, the gap between germline ends came to 15 bases. Germline values: CDR1 KGHSH, CDR2 LQKENI. In DNA form, the CDR3 reads TGTGCCAGCTCCCTGGGTAGCCGGGTAGATACGCAGTATTTT. Protein product: CASSLGSRVDTQYF.

CDR3 in amino acids: CASSIGTTVAGEQFF. The DNA for the CDR3 is TGTGCCAGCAGCATCGGGACTACCGTAGCGGGTGAGCAGTTCTTC. The chain has TRBV7-2 and TRBJ2-1; 7 bases fit TRBD2. V lost 5 bases to trimming and J lost 9 bases; unmatched junction nucleotides: 13. Germline loops: CDR1 SGHTA, CDR2 FQGNSA. This CDR3 has 15 amino acids.

The V and J genes are TRBV28 and TRBJ1-6; 7 bases match TRBD1. The CDR3 consists of 16 residues. CDR1 is MDHEN and CDR2 is SYDVKM in the germline V gene. The junction had 15 bases not matched to a gene; V was cut back by 7 bases and J by 9 bases. The CDR3 coding sequence is TGTGCCAGCACCACTAGCTGGGACAGCGATCTTTCACCCCTCCACTTT. Its protein product is CASTTSWDSDLSPLHF.

The genes are TRBV5-1 and TRBJ2-7; 11 bases are shared with TRBD2. V shed 6 bases and J 3 bases; nucleotides not matched to a gene: 8. The CDR3 is 15 amino acids. Germline loops: CDR1 SGHRS, CDR2 YFSETQ. The CDR3 sequence is CASNYDGLAGYEQYF. The CDR3 DNA sequence: TGCGCCAGCAATTATGACGGACTAGCGGGCTACGAGCAGTACTTC.

V gene TRBV28 combines with J gene TRBJ1-1, with 8 bases identical to TRBD1. The CDR3 has 13 residues. Germline V gene sequence: CDR1 MDHEN, CDR2 SYDVKM. Trimming at V came to 8 bases and at J to 4 bases, leaving 6 bases not matched to a gene. The CDR3 loop is CASDITGGTEAFF. The CDR3 coding sequence is TGTGCCAGCGATATCACAGGGGGCACTGAAGCTTTCTTT. Drawing the rest from reference TRBV28 and TRBJ1-1, the complete variable domain is DVKVTQSSRYLVKRTGEKVFLECVQDMDHENMFWYRQDPGLGLRLIYFSYDVKMKEKGDIPEGYSVSREKKERFSLILESASTNQTSMYLCASDITGGTEAFFGQGTRLTVV.